Each of the 12 T cell receptor beta chains below was sequenced from the same sample in a study of PD-1 blockade in mismatch repair-deficient tumors. Assay: immunoSEQ multiplex PCR; the TCRdb copy retains only in-frame clones and omits some. Counted here are fewer than 100,000 clones, over 70% occurring once; the ten biggest clones make up roughly 2.5%. Source: peripheral blood, taken 12 weeks after starting pembrolizumab. The receptor source for this set is an adult with mismatch repair-deficient cancer.

The V and J genes are TRBV11-3 and TRBJ2-7; TRBD2 might be the D (5 bases). CDR3 length equals 15 residues. Per the germline V gene, CDR1 is SGHNT and CDR2 is YENEEA. Trimming removed 5 bases at V and 1 base at J, with 15 bases between. The CDR3 sequence: CASSRPGSWSYEQYF. In DNA form, the CDR3 reads TGTGCCAGCAGCCGACCTGGGAGTTGGTCCTACGAGCAGTACTTC.

The rearrangement joins TRBV7-8 to TRBJ2-3; 11 positions match TRBD2. V gave up 1 base and J gave up 4 bases; unmatched junction bases: 7. Germline V gives CDR1 SGHVS, CDR2 FQNEAQ. The CDR3 contains 17 residues. This chain's CDR3 is CASSLGASGRRSDTQYF. CDR3 nucleotides: TGTGCCAGCAGCTTAGGGGCTAGCGGGAGGAGATCAGATACGCAGTATTTT.

The chain uses TRBV11-2 and TRBJ2-3, with D maybe TRBD2 (7 bases). The CDR3 runs to 17 residues. Germline V lookup: CDR1 SGHAT, CDR2 FQNNGV. V lost 5 bases, J lost 1 base, and 19 bases lay in between. The CDR3: CASSPTWGGFGTDTQYF. CDR3 bases: TGTGCCAGCAGCCCTACGTGGGGGGGCTTCGGCACAGATACGCAGTATTTT.

This chain joins TRBV10-3 and TRBJ2-5; D is ambiguous. V was shortened by 5 bases and J by 5 bases, with 18 bases between the two germline ends. The CDR3 extends over 15 amino acids. CDR1 is ENHRY, CDR2 SYGVKD, per germline. CDR3 in amino acids: CAISSRTLNEETQYF. CDR3 DNA sequence: TGTGCCATCAGTTCCCGTACCCTAAACGAGGAGACCCAGTACTTC.

The chain couples TRBV5-1 to TRBJ2-3, with D maybe TRBD2 (5 bases). The CDR3 consists of 14 residues. Per the germline V gene, CDR1 is SGHRS and CDR2 is YFSETQ. Trimming took off 0 bases at V and 2 bases at J, with 7 bases between the two ends. The CDR3 loop reads CASSLVDYTDTQYF. DNA of the CDR3: TGCGCCAGCAGCTTGGTCGACTACACAGATACGCAGTATTTT.

The chain links TRBV2 to TRBJ1-5, with D unclear. The CDR3 runs 14 residues. The V end lost 3 bases, the J end lost 5 bases, and 11 bases lay between the germline ends. In germline, CDR1 is SNHLY, CDR2 FYNNEI. The CDR3 spells CASSESRQDQPQHF. The CDR3 nucleotides read TGTGCCAGCAGTGAGTCACGTCAAGATCAGCCCCAGCATTTT.

The chain recombines TRBV11-2 with TRBJ2-3, with TRBD2 as a possible D gene (5 bases). Germline lookup yields CDR1 SGHAT and CDR2 FQNNGV. This CDR3 spans 15 amino acids. V lost 5 bases to trimming and J lost 2 bases, with 14 bases between them. The CDR3 spells CASSLRGTDTDTQYF. CDR3 nucleotide sequence: TGTGCCAGCAGCCTACGGGGTACGGACACAGATACGCAGTATTTT. The full variable domain, completed using reference TRBV11-2 and TRBJ2-3, is EAGVAQSPRYKIIEKRQSVAFWCNPISGHATLYWYQQILGQGPKLLIQFQNNGVVDDSQLPKDRFSAERLKGVDSTLKIQPAKLEDSAVYLCASSLRGTDTDTQYFGPGTRLTVL.

J is TRBJ1-1 and V is TRBV27; TRBD1 might be the D (5 bases). V was pared by 7 bases and J by 5 bases, with 8 bases between. The CDR3 extends over 11 amino acids. The germline V gene encodes CDR1 MNHEY and CDR2 SMNVEV (reference sequence). DNA for the CDR3: TGTGCCAGCACCCGGGGGACTGAAGCTTTCTTT. This codes for CASTRGTEAFF.

The chain recombines TRBV19 with TRBJ1-5; TRBD1 is a possible D gene (6 bases). Germline CDR1 is LNHDA and CDR2 is SQIVND (reference sequence). There are 15 residues in the CDR3. The V and J ends lost 6 bases and 1 base respectively, with 13 bases between them. The CDR3 loop is CASSTGTRSNQPQHF. Here the CDR3 DNA reads TGTGCCAGTAGCACCGGGACACGAAGCAATCAGCCCCAGCATTTT.

The chain couples TRBV5-1 to TRBJ2-7, with TRBD2 matching 8 bases. The V gene's germline CDR1 is SGHRS and CDR2 YFSETQ. The CDR3 runs 14 residues. V gave up 1 base and J gave up 0 bases; unmatched junction bases: 0. CDR3 in amino acids: CASSLSGSSYEQYF. The CDR3 DNA reads TGCGCCAGCAGCTTGAGCGGGAGCTCCTACGAGCAGTACTTC.

This chain links TRBV4-1 with TRBJ1-3; D not resolved. V lost 2 bases and J lost 0, with 14 bases in between. Germline lookup yields CDR1 MGHRA and CDR2 YSYEKL. The CDR3 length is 17 residues. This CDR3 is CASSQIAGSSSGNTIYF. CDR3 nucleotide sequence: TGCGCCAGCAGCCAAATCGCCGGGAGTAGCTCTGGAAACACCATATATTTT.

This rearrangement joins TRBV11-2 to TRBJ1-1; D gene unclear. V lost 1 base to trimming and J lost 3 bases, with 9 bases between them. CDR1 and CDR2 from the germline V gene are SGHAT and FQNNGV. This CDR3 spans 14 amino acids. Written as DNA, the CDR3 is TGTGCCAGCAGCTTAGGGGTTGGAGACACTGAAGCTTTCTTT. This translates into CASSLGVGDTEAFF. Full variable domain (missing parts from reference TRBV11-2 and TRBJ1-1): EAGVAQSPRYKIIEKRQSVAFWCNPISGHATLYWYQQILGQGPKLLIQFQNNGVVDDSQLPKDRFSAERLKGVDSTLKIQPAKLEDSAVYLCASSLGVGDTEAFFGQGTRLTVV.